This T cell receptor (beta chain) was recorded in a study of OX40 agonist ivuxolimab in advanced cancers. Sequencing was performed with immunoSEQ multiplex PCR; in TCRdb, only in-frame clones are kept and a portion is missing. The sample includes 55,000 to 65,000 clones, less than 90% of them seen just once. Germline CDR1 reads SGHDN; CDR2 reads FVKESK. After removal of 4 bases from V and 2 bases from J, the junction contained 2 bases not matched to a gene. The CDR3 is made up of 15 amino acids. Sequencing was performed on CD4+ or CD8+ T cells sorted from blood, taken in a trial of the OX40 agonist ivuxolimab. The rearrangement uses TRBV14 and TRBJ2-1; 10 positions agree with TRBD2. This TCR came from an adult with an advanced solid tumor such as melanoma, head and neck, liver or kidney cancer. The CDR3 region has the DNA TGTGCCAGCAGCCTCCTAGCGGGGGCCTACAATGAGCAGTTCTTC. Residues: CASSLLAGAYNEQFF.